This T cell receptor (beta chain) was identified in a study of cytomegalovirus exposure and HLA in healthy donors. For the study at large: Some 90 million unique TCRs from HLA-typed donors were held in an early data release.

As for this clone: Its target is unknown.

CDR3 size: 16 residues. Germline V gives CDR1 SGHDT, CDR2 YYEEEE. Trimming at V came to 5 bases and at J to 4 bases, leaving 12 bases not matched to a gene. Primers for the PCR totalled 60 Vbeta and 13 Jbeta. Only in-frame clones appear in the TCRdb table, and some are missing; sequencing was by immunoSEQ multiplex PCR. The sample lists 110,000 or so clones, 81% occurring once. Study-level results: Associated with cytomegalovirus, according to the listing, were 150 to 200 TCR beta chains. TCR beta V segments were, for the most part, productive about 87% or about 30% of the time in an earlier analysis.

Sequences were obtained from PBMCs. The chain carries TRBV5-6 and TRBJ1-2; 9 bases line up with TRBD1. This TCR was sampled from a woman in her thirties or forties in good health and CMV-seronegative. CDR3 amino acids: CASRSRTGASPYGYTF. CDR3 in DNA: TGTGCCAGCAGGTCCCGGACAGGGGCCTCCCCCTATGGCTACACCTTC.